Listed below are T cell receptor beta chains from one sample, sequenced in a study of blood T cell repertoires in COVID-19. Libraries were prepared by immunoSEQ multiplex PCR; TCRdb keeps only in-frame clonotypes and omits some of them. The data hold fewer than 85,000 clones, with about 88% observed a single time. Material for sequencing was peripheral blood. These receptors originate from a human donor in a cohort sampled during active COVID-19. CDR3s include the opening cysteine and the closing phenylalanine or tryptophan. The D gene is left open where the match is weak. Size is stated for part of the rows, as once, few or many counts, or as a class when the clone is expanded.

D | J | V | size | CDR3 | DNA
TRBD1 | TRBJ2-1 | TRBV9 | . | CASSPRQGANEQFF | TGTGCCAGCAGCCCCCGACAGGGGGCCAATGAGCAGTTCTTC
TRBD1 | TRBJ2-7 | TRBV5-1 | . | CASRIGTGGSYEQYF | TGCGCCAGCAGAATAGGGACAGGGGGTTCCTACGAGCAGTACTTC
. | TRBJ1-1 | TRBV7-6 | few | CASSFTGTEAFF | TGTGCCAGCAGCTTTACCGGCACTGAAGCTTTCTTT
. | TRBJ1-2 | TRBV4-1 | . | CASSQESGNLYGYTF | TGCGCCAGCAGCCAAGAGTCGGGGAATCTTTATGGCTACACCTTC
. | TRBJ1-6 | TRBV30 | . | CAWSLTGSANSPLHF | TGTGCCTGGAGTTTAACAGGGTCGGCTAATTCACCCCTCCACTTT
. | TRBJ2-3 | TRBV4-1 | . | CASSQTPGSQLADTQYF | TGCGCCAGCAGCCAGACCCCGGGTAGTCAATTGGCAGATACGCAGTATTTT
. | TRBJ2-1 | TRBV28 | once | CASSLDLSSYNEQFF | TGTGCCAGCAGCCTAGACCTGAGCTCCTACAATGAGCAGTTCTTC
TRBD2 | TRBJ2-3 | TRBV28 | . | CASSLGGGFSDTQYF | TGTGCCAGCAGTTTAGGGGGGGGGTTTTCGGATACGCAGTATTTT
. | TRBJ2-5 | TRBV9 | . | CASSVEGGGGPQETQYF | TGTGCCAGCAGCGTAGAGGGCGGCGGGGGCCCCCAAGAGACCCAGTACTTC
TRBD2 | TRBJ2-7 | TRBV5-1 | . | CASSLVLAGRGEQYF | TGCGCCAGCAGCTTGGTTCTAGCGGGAAGAGGGGAGCAGTACTTC
. | TRBJ2-7 | TRBV10-3 | . | CAISESGAGDPYEQYF | TGTGCCATCAGTGAGTCGGGAGCAGGGGACCCATACGAGCAGTACTTC
. | TRBJ1-2 | TRBV7-9 | . | CASTEMGAGGYTF | TGTGCCAGCACCGAAATGGGGGCGGGTGGCTACACCTTC
. | TRBJ2-1 | TRBV5-1 | large | CASSLAGNYNEQFF | TGCGCCAGCAGCTTGGCAGGGAACTACAATGAGCAGTTCTTC
TRBD2 | TRBJ2-1 | TRBV28 | once | CASSKTTSGYNEQFF | TGTGCCAGCAGCAAGACGACTAGCGGTTACAATGAGCAGTTCTTC
. | TRBJ2-1 | TRBV6-5 | . | CASMVTVSYNEQFF | TGTGCCAGCATGGTCACGGTGTCCTACAATGAGCAGTTCTTC
TRBD1 | TRBJ1-5 | TRBV10-2 | . | CASSETGQTQHF | TGCGCCAGCAGTGAAACGGGACAGACCCAGCATTTT
. | TRBJ2-2 | TRBV24-1 | . | CATSDARATNTGELFF | TGTGCCACCAGTGATGCCAGGGCCACCAACACCGGGGAGCTGTTTTTT